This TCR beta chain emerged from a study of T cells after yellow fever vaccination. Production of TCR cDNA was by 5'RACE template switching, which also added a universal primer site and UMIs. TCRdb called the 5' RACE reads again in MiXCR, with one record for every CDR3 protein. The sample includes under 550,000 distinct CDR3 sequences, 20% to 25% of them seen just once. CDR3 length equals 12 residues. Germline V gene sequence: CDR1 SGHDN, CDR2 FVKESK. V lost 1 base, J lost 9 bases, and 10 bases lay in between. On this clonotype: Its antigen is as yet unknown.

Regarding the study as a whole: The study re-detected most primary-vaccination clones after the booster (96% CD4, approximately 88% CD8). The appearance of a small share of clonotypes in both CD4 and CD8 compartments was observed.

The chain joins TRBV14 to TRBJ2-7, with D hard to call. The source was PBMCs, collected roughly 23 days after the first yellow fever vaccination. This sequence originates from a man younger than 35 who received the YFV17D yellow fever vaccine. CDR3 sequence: CASSQGGLRQYF. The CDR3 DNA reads TGTGCCAGCAGCCAAGGAGGTCTGCGGCAGTACTTC.